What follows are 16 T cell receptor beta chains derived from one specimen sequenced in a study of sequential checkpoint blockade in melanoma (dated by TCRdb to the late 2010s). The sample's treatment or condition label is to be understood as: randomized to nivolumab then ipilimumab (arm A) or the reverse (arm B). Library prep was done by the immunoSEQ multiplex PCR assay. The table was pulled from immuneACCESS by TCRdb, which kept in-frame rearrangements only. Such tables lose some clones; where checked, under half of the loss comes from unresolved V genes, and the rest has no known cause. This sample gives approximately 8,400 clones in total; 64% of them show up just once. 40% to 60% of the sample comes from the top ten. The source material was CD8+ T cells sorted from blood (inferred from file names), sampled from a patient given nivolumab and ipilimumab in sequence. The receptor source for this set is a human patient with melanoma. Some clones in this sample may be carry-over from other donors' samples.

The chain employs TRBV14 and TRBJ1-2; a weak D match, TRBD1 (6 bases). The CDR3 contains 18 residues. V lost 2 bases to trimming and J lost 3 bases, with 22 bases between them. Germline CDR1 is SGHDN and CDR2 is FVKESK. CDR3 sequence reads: CASSQTRNRVSKDYGYTF. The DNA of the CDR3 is TGTGCCAGCAGCCAAACGAGAAACAGGGTGAGCAAGGACTATGGCTACACCTTC. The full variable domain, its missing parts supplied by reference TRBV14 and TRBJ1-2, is EAGVTQFPSHSVIEKGQTVTLRCDPISGHDNLYWYRRVMGKEIKFLLHFVKESKQDESGMPNNRFLAERTGGTYSTLKVQPAELEDSGVYFCASSQTRNRVSKDYGYTFGSGTRLTVV.

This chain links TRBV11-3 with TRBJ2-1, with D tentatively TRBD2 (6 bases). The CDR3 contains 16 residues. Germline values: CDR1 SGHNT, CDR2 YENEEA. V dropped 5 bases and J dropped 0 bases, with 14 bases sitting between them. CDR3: CASSLLASSSYNEQFF. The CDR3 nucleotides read TGTGCCAGCAGCCTCCTAGCGAGTAGCTCCTACAATGAGCAGTTCTTC.

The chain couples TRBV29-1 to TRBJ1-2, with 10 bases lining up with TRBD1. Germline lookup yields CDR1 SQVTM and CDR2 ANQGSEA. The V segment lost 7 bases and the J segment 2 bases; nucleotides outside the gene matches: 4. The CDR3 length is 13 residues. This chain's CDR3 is CSGGTGANYGYTF. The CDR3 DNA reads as TGCAGCGGCGGGACAGGGGCCAACTATGGCTACACCTTC.

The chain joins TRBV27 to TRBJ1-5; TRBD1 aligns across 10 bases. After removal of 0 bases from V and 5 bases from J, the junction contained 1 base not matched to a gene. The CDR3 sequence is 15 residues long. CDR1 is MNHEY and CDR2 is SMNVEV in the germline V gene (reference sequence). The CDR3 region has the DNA TGTGCCAGCAGTTTATCGGACAGGGGGTATCAGCCCCAGCATTTT. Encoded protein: CASSLSDRGYQPQHF.

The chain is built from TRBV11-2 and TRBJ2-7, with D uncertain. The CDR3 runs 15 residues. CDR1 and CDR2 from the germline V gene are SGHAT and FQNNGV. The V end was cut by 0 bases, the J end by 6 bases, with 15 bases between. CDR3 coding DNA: TGTGCCAGCAGCTTAGATCTACAACCGAGGTCCGAGCAGTACTTC. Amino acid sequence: CASSLDLQPRSEQYF.

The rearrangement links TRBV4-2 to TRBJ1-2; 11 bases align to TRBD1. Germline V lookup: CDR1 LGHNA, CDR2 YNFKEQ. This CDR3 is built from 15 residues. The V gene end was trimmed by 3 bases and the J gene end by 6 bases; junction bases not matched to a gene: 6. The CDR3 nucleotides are TGTGCCAGCAGCCAGAAGTCGGGACAGGGGGATGGCTACACCTTC. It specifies CASSQKSGQGDGYTF.

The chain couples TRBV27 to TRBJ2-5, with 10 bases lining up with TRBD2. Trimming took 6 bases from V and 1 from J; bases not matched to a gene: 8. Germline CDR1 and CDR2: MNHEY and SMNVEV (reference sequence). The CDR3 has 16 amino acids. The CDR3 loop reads CASSPLAGALQETQYF. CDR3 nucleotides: TGTGCCAGCAGCCCTCTAGCGGGGGCCCTCCAAGAGACCCAGTACTTC.

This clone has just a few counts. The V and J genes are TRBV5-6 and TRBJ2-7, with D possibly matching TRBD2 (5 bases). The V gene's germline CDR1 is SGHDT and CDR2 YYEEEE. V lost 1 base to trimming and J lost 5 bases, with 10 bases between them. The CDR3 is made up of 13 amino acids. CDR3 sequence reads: CASSLRLMNEQYF. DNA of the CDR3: TGTGCCAGCAGCTTGCGACTAATGAACGAGCAGTACTTC.

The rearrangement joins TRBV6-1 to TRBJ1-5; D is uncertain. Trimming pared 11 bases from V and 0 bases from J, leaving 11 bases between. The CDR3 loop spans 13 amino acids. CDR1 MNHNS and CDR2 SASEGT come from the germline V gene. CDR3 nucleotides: TGTGCCGGCCAGACTTATAGCAATCAGCCCCAGCATTTT. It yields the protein CAGQTYSNQPQHF.

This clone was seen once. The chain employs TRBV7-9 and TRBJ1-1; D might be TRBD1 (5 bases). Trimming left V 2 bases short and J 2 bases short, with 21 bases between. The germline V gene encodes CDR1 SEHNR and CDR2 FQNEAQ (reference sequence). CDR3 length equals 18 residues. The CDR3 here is CASSLLFWQGVGNTEAFF. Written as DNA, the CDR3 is TGTGCCAGCAGCTTATTATTCTGGCAAGGGGTTGGAAACACTGAAGCTTTCTTT.

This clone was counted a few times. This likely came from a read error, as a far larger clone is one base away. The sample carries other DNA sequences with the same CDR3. The CDR3 nucleotides read TGTGCCAGCAGTTTGGAGGCACTCGCGGACACTGAAGCTTTCTTT. Translating it yields CASSLEALADTEAFF. V and J are TRBV28 and TRBJ1-1; D remains unclear. V dropped 3 bases and J dropped 3 bases, with 14 bases sitting between them. This CDR3 has 15 amino acids. Germline-derived CDR1 and CDR2 are MDHEN and SYDVKM.

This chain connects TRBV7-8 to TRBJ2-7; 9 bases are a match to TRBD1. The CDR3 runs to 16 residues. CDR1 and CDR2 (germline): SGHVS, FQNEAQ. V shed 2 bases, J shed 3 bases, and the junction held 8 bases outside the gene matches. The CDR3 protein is CASSLRVRQGDYEQYF. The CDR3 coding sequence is TGTGCCAGCAGCTTAAGGGTGAGACAGGGGGACTACGAGCAGTACTTC.

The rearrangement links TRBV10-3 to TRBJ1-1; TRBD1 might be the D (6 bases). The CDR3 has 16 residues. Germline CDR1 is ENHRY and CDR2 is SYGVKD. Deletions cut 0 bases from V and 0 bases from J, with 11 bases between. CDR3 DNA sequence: TGTGCCATCAGTGAGTCAGGACAGCTGATGAACACTGAAGCTTTCTTT. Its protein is CAISESGQLMNTEAFF.

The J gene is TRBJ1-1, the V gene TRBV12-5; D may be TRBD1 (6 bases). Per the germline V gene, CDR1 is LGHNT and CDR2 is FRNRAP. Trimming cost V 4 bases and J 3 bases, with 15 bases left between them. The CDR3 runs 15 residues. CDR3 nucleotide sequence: TGTGCTAGTGGTTCACAGGGTTTCGGGGACACTGAAGCTTTCTTT. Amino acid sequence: CASGSQGFGDTEAFF.

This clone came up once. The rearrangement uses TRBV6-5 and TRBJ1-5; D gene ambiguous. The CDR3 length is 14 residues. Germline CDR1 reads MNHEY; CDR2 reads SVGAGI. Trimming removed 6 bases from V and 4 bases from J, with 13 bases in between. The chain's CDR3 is CASSSTPLNQPQHF. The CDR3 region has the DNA TGTGCCAGCAGCTCTACCCCCTTGAATCAGCCCCAGCATTTT.

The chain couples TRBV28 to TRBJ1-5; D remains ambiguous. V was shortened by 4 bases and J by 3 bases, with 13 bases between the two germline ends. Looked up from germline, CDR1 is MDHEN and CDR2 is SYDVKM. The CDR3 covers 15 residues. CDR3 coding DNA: TGTGCCAGCAGTTATCTCCAGGTGTCCAATCAGCCCCAGCATTTT. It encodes CASSYLQVSNQPQHF.